The clone carrying this T cell receptor beta chain came up a few times. The data derive from a study of blood T cells in healthy people across ages. Overall study context: About one barcoded beta molecule was captured per two T cells (by template switching).

Next came a second PCR, run for roughly 6 to 11 cycles, which used a sample-barcoded 5' primer along with a J-beta primer mix. A template-switch adaptor that had 12 random nucleotides put a tag on each cDNA molecule. TCRdb used MiXCR to reprocess the 5' RACE reads, holding one entry per CDR3 protein. The sample lists 550,000 to 750,000 distinct CDR3 sequences, under 25% occurring once. The CDR3 runs to 11 residues. V was shortened by 6 bases and J by 6 bases, with 11 bases between the two germline ends. CDR1 and CDR2 from the germline V gene are DFQATT and SNEGSKA (reference sequence). The V call is TRBV20-1, the J call TRBJ1-2, with D perhaps TRBD1 (6 bases). The specimen sequenced was blood. The sequence derives from an older man in good health. The CDR3 sequence: CSAPRGNGYTF. The CDR3 DNA sequence: TGCAGTGCCCCGAGGGGGAATGGCTACACCTTC.